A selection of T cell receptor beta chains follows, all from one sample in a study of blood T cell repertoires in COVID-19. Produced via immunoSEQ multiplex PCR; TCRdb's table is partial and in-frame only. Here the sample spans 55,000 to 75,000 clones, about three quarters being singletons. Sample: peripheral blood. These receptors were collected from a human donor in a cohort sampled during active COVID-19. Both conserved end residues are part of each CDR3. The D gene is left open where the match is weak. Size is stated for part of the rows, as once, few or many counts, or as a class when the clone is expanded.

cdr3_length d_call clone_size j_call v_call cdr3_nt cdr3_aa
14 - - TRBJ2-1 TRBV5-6 TGTGCCAGCAGCTTGCCCTACTCCTACAATGAGCAGTTCTTC CASSLPYSYNEQFF
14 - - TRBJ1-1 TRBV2 TGTGCCAGCAGTGAAGTGGGGGGGCTCCTTAGGGCTTTCTTT CASSEVGGLLRAFF
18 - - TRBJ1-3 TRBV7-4 TGTGCCAGCAGCTTAGGGGAGACTACGAGGTACTCTGGAAACACCATATATTTT CASSLGETTRYSGNTIYF
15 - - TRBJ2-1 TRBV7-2 TGTGCCAGCAGCTCCGACCGAGGCTCCTACAATGAGCAGTTCTTC CASSSDRGSYNEQFF
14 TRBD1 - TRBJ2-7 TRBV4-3 TGCGCCAGCAGCCAAGAGACAGGGGCCTACGAGCAGTACTTC CASSQETGAYEQYF
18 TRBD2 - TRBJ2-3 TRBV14 TGTGCCAGCAGCCAAGATCAGATTGGACTAGCAACGGCAGATACGCAGTATTTT CASSQDQIGLATADTQYF
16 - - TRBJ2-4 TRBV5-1 TGCGCCAGCAGCCCCAGGGAAGGAGGGACCAAAAACATTCAGTACTTC CASSPREGGTKNIQYF
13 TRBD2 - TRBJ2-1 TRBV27 TGTGCCTCCGGGGGGAACTTCCTCAATGAGCAGTTCTTC CASGGNFLNEQFF
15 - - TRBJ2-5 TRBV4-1 TGCGCCAGCAGCCCGTTGTCGTCTATCCAAGAGACCCAGTACTTC CASSPLSSIQETQYF
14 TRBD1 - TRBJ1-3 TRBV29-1 TGCAGCGTGCGCAGGGGGGTCTCTGGAAACACCATATATTTT CSVRRGVSGNTIYF
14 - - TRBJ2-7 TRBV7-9 TGTGCCAGCAGTCCCTCCCAGGCCGGCTACGAGCAGTACTTC CASSPSQAGYEQYF
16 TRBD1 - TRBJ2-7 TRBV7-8 TGTGCCAGCAGCTCCCGCCGGGACAGGGGGCGCGGCGAGCAGTACTTC CASSSRRDRGRGEQYF
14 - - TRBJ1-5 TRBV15 TGTGCCACTGAACCGGGGGGTCGTGATCAGCCCCAGCATTTT CATEPGGRDQPQHF
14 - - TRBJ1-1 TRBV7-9 TGTGCCAGCAGCTTAGATGGAGGTGGGACTGAAGCTTTCTTT CASSLDGGGTEAFF
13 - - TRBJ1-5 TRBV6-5 TGTGCCAGCAGCCCAGTTACGGGAAGACCCCAGCATTTT CASSPVTGRPQHF
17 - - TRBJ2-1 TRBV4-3 TGCGCCAGCAGCCAAGACAACTTGGGGGGAGGCTACAATGAGCAGTTCTTC CASSQDNLGGGYNEQFF
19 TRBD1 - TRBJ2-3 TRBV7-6 TGTGCCAGCGGGGGACAGGGGATCCATGGGACTACCAGCACAGATACGCAGTATTTT CASGGQGIHGTTSTDTQYF
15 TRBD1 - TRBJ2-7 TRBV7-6 TGTGCCAGCAGCTTCCGGGACAGTCCCTCCTACGAGCAGTACTTC CASSFRDSPSYEQYF
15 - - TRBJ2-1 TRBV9 TGTGCCAGCAGCCCGGAAGGAGTACCCTACAATGAGCAGTTCTTC CASSPEGVPYNEQFF
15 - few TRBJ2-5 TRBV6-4 TGTGCCAGCAGTGACTCCCCAGGCTTCCAAGAGACCCAGTACTTC CASSDSPGFQETQYF
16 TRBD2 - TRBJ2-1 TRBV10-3 TGTGCCATCAGTGAGTCGCTAGCGGGAGAGAACGATGAGCAGTTCTTC CAISESLAGENDEQFF
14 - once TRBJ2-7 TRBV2 TGTGCCAGCAGCGTGGAAGAGGGTGGTTCCGAGCAGTACTTC CASSVEEGGSEQYF
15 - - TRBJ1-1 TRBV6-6 TGTGCCAGCAGTTACTCGCGGGGGAGGAACACTGAAGCTTTCTTT CASSYSRGRNTEAFF
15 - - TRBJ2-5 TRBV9 TGTGCCAGCAGTGAAGGGGCGGGGCAAAAAGAGACCCAGTACTTC CASSEGAGQKETQYF
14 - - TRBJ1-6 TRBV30 TGTGCCTGGAGTCTTGGACAATTCTACTCACCCCTCCACTTT CAWSLGQFYSPLHF
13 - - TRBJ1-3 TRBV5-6 TGTGCCAGCAGCTTGCAGGGTGGGAACACCATATATTTT CASSLQGGNTIYF
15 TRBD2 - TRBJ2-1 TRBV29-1 TGCAGCGTTGAAGGTGGACTAGCGGGATACAATGAGCAGTTCTTC CSVEGGLAGYNEQFF
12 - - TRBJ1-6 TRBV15 TGTGCCACCAGTATAAATGGCCCACCCCTCCACTTT CATSINGPPLHF
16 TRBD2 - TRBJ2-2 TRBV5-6 TGTGCCAGCAGCTCGCTCGGGAGGGCGAGCACCGGGGAGCTGTTTTTT CASSSLGRASTGELFF
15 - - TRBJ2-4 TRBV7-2 TGTGCCAGCAGCTCAACCGGGACAGGACTAGGCATTCAGTACTTC CASSSTGTGLGIQYF
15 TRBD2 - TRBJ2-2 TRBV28 TGTGCCAGCAGTGCGGGAGGGCCCGCGGCCGGGGAGCTGTTTTTT CASSAGGPAAGELFF
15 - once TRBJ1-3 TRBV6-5 TGTGCCAGCAGTCGGACCGACAGTCGGGGAAACACCATATATTTT CASSRTDSRGNTIYF
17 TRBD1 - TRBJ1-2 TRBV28 TGTGCCAGCAGTTCCCCAGGAGGACAGGGCAGAAGCCATGGCTACACCTTC CASSSPGGQGRSHGYTF
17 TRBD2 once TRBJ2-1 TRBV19 TGTGCCAGTAGTATCACCAGCGGGCTAGCGGGAGTGTATGAGCAGTTCTTC CASSITSGLAGVYEQFF
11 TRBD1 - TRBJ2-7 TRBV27 TGTGCCAGCAGTTCGGGACAGACGCAGTACTTC CASSSGQTQYF
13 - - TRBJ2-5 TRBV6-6 TGTGCCAGCAGTTACACCGGCCAAGAGACCCAGTACTTC CASSYTGQETQYF
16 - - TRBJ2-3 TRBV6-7 TGTGCCAGCAGCCCGACTCCGCTTAGGGGGAAGGATACGCAGTATTTT CASSPTPLRGKDTQYF
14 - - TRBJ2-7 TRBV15 TGTGCCACCAGCGGGACGGGACTACAGGGAGAGCAGTACTTC CATSGTGLQGEQYF
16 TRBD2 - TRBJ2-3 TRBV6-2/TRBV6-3 TGTGCCAGCAGTTACCCAAGCGGGGTTAGCACAGATACGCAGTATTTT CASSYPSGVSTDTQYF
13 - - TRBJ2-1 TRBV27 TGTGCCAGCAGTTTGTCCACCTACAATGAGCAGTTCTTC CASSLSTYNEQFF
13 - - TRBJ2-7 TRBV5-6 TGTGCCAGCAGCTTTACGGGGACCTACGAGCAGTACTTC CASSFTGTYEQYF
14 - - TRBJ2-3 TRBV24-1 TGTGCCACCAGTGATCCAGAAAGCACAGATACGCAGTATTTT CATSDPESTDTQYF
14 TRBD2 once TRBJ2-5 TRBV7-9 TGTGCCAGCAGCCCGACTAGCGGGCAAGAGACCCAGTACTTC CASSPTSGQETQYF
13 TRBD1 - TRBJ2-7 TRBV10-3 TGTGCCATCGGGGGGGACAGGGTATACGAGCAGTACTTC CAIGGDRVYEQYF
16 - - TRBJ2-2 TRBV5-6 TGTGCCCGCCGGAGCCGGGGGGCGCGAGGGGGCGGGGAGCTGTTTTTT CARRSRGARGGGELFF
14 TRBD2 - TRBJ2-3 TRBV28 TGTGCCAGCAGTCCCCGCGGGAGGCACAATACGCAGTATTTT CASSPRGRHNTQYF
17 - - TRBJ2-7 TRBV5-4 TGTGCCAGCAGCTTGGGGAACAGGGGAGGAGGCTCCTACGAGCAGTACTTC CASSLGNRGGGSYEQYF
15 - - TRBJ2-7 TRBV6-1 TGTGCCAGCAGTGAAATTACGGACAGCTCCTACGAGCAGTACTTC CASSEITDSSYEQYF
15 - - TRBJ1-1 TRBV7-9 TGTGCCAGCAGCCTCGTGGGGGGGGTTGGAACTGAAGCTTTCTTT CASSLVGGVGTEAFF
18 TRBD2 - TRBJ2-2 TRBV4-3 TGCGCCAGCAGCCAAGTGGTAGCGGGAGCCGCGAACACCGGGGAGCTGTTTTTT CASSQVVAGAANTGELFF
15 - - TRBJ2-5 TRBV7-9 TGTGCCAGCAGCTTAGTAGCGGCGGCGGTGGAGACCCAGTACTTC CASSLVAAAVETQYF
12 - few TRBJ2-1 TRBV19 TGTGCCAGTGGGGAGCCGAGCAGGGAGCAGTTCTTC CASGEPSREQFF